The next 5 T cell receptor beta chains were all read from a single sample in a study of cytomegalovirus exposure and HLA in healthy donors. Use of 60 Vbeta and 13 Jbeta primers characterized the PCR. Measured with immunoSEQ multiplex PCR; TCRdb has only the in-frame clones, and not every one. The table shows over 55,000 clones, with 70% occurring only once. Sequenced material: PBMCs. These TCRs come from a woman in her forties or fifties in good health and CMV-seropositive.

CDR3 bases: TGCGCCAGCAGCCAAGTTCCAGCGGTTGACACCGGGGAGCTGTTTTTT. This gives the protein CASSQVPAVDTGELFF. The V gene is TRBV4-3, the J gene TRBJ2-2, with a weak D call TRBD2 (5 bases). Germline V gene data show CDR1 as LGHNA and CDR2 as YSLEER. Trimming took 1 base from V and 3 from J, leaving 12 bases between them. CDR3 size: 16 residues.

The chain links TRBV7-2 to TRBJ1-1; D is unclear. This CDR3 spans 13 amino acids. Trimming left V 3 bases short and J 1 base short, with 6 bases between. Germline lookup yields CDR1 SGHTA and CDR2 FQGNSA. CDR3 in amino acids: CASSLGSNTEAFF. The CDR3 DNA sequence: TGTGCCAGCAGCTTGGGCTCGAACACTGAAGCTTTCTTT.

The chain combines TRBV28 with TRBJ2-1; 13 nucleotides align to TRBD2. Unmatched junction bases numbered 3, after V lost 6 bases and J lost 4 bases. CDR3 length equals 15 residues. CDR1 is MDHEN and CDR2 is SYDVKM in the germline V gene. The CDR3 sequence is CASRTSGRNYNEQFF. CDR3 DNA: TGTGCCAGCAGGACTAGCGGGAGGAATTACAATGAGCAGTTCTTC.

The CDR3 reads CASSLGFETQYF. CDR3 coding DNA: TGTGCCAGCAGCTTAGGCTTCGAGACCCAGTACTTC. The chain recombines TRBV13 with TRBJ2-5; no firm D call. CDR3 size: 12 residues. The germline V and J ends were trimmed by 0 bases and 5 bases, with 4 bases remaining between them. CDR1 and CDR2 from the germline V gene are PRHDT and FYEKMQ (reference sequence). The full variable domain, its missing parts supplied by reference TRBV13 and TRBJ2-5, is AAGVIQSPRHLIKEKRETATLKCYPIPRHDTVYWYQQGPGQDPQFLISFYEKMQSDKGSIPDRFSAQQFSDYHSELNMSSLELGDSALYFCASSLGFETQYFGPGTRLLVL.

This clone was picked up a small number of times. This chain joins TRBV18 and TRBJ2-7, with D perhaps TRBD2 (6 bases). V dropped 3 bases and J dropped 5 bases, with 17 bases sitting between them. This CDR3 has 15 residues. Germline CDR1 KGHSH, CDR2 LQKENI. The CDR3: CASSPPTAGRDEQYF. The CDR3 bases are TGTGCCAGCTCACCGCCTACGGCGGGGCGCGACGAGCAGTACTTC.